The 29 T cell receptor beta chains in this list originate from one sample, sequenced in a study of identical twins. TCRdb used MiXCR to reprocess the 5' RACE reads, holding one entry per CDR3 protein. The sample includes around 300,000 distinct CDR3 sequences, approximately 8% of them seen just once. These data also featured in a second study, about yellow fever vaccine responses in identical twins.

What was sequenced was memory (CD45RO+) T cells sorted from blood. All receptors derive from a woman aged 18-35 years in good health.

This clonotype was seen only a few times. V and J are TRBV5-5 and TRBJ2-2, with D unresolved. CDR3 length: 15 amino acids. Germline V CDR1 and CDR2: SGHKS, YYEKEE (reference sequence). V was cut by 0 bases and J by 4 bases, with 10 bases left in between. The CDR3 here is CASSLGLVGTGELFF. The CDR3 coding sequence is TGTGCCAGCAGCTTGGGCCTAGTGGGCACCGGGGAGCTGTTTTTT.

Many counts were recorded for this clonotype. The rearrangement links TRBV4-2 to TRBJ2-1; the match to TRBD2 covers 12 bases. CDR1 is LGHNA and CDR2 is YNFKEQ in the germline V gene. The trim removed 3 bases at V and 7 bases at J, leaving 4 bases unmatched. This CDR3 comprises 15 residues. CDR3 bases: TGTGCCAGCAGCCAGGACGGACTAGCGGGAAATGAGCAGTTCTTC. This encodes CASSQDGLAGNEQFF.

This clonotype was seen a few times. The rearrangement links TRBV6-1 to TRBJ2-3, with unresolved D. The germline gives CDR1 MNHNS, CDR2 SASEGT. V was clipped by 7 bases and J by 1 base, with 18 bases between them. The CDR3 covers 16 residues. The CDR3 nucleotides read TGTGCCAGCAAGCTCTCCGTGGACCCACGCACAGATACGCAGTATTTT. Protein: CASKLSVDPRTDTQYF.

This clonotype was counted many times. The V gene is TRBV7-2, the J gene TRBJ1-4; no definite D call. Per the germline V gene, CDR1 is SGHTA and CDR2 is FQGNSA. The length of the CDR3 is 15 residues. Trimming took off 0 bases at V and 3 bases at J, with 8 bases between the two ends. DNA for the CDR3: TGTGCCAGCAGCTTAGCAGGTCTTCCTAATGAAAAACTGTTTTTT. Translation gives CASSLAGLPNEKLFF.

This clonotype appeared many times. The chain uses TRBV15 and TRBJ1-5, with 9 bases aligning to TRBD1. The CDR3 contains 15 residues. V dropped 1 base and J dropped 5; count of bases not matched to a gene: 3. The germline gives CDR1 LNHNV, CDR2 YYDKDF (reference sequence). CDR3 residues: CATSRGTGAYQPQHF. The CDR3 nucleotides are TGTGCCACCAGCAGAGGGACAGGGGCTTATCAGCCCCAGCATTTT.

In regard to this clonotype: This clone may be a read error of a much larger clone one base away. This chain links TRBV29-1 with TRBJ2-2; D gene ambiguous. This CDR3 comprises 14 residues. Germline-derived CDR1 and CDR2 are SQVTM and ANQGSEA. As DNA, the CDR3 is TGCAGCCTTGAAACCGACGCGAACACCGGGGAGCTGTTTTTT. It specifies CSLETDANTGELFF.

This clonotype was seen ten or more times. The rearrangement links TRBV3-1 to TRBJ1-1; D is unclear. The CDR3 runs to 15 residues. Germline-derived CDR1 and CDR2 are LGHDT and YNNKEL (reference sequence). V lost 3 bases to trimming and J lost 4 bases, with 15 bases between them. The CDR3 loop is CASSQSLVASTEAFF. DNA for the CDR3: TGTGCCAGCAGCCAGTCCCTCGTGGCCAGCACTGAAGCTTTCTTT.

This clonotype was seen at least ten times. V gene TRBV6-1 combines with J gene TRBJ1-1, with 8 positions matching TRBD1. The CDR3 sequence is 17 residues long. Losses at the gene ends were 1 base for V and 0 bases for J; bases not matched to a gene: 7. CDR1 and CDR2 (germline): MNHNS, SASEGT. The CDR3 DNA reads as TGTGCCAGCAGTGAAGTCTGGGACAGGCACATGAACACTGAAGCTTTCTTT. Translated, it gives CASSEVWDRHMNTEAFF.

Ten or more counts support this clonotype. The chain is built from TRBV7-8 and TRBJ2-3; possible D gene TRBD2, 5 bases. Germline V gives CDR1 SGHVS, CDR2 FQNEAQ. This CDR3 spans 17 amino acids. V shed 2 bases and J shed 2 bases, with 17 bases lying between them. The CDR3 coding sequence is TGTGCCAGCAGCTTACCCAATTGGGAGCGATTCACAGATACGCAGTATTTT. Its protein is CASSLPNWERFTDTQYF.

The J gene is TRBJ2-5, the V gene TRBV29-1; a possible D gene is TRBD2 (6 bases). This CDR3 has 14 residues. Germline V gene data show CDR1 as SQVTM and CDR2 as ANQGSEA. Trimming removed 3 bases from V and 6 bases from J, with 17 bases in between. The CDR3 nucleotides are TGCAGCGTTGAGCCTGGAGGCGGGGTGCAGACCCAGTACTTC. Translating it yields CSVEPGGGVQTQYF.

The V gene is TRBV15, the J gene TRBJ1-4; tentative D call: TRBD1 (5 bases). With 0 bases removed from V and 8 bases from J, the gap between germline ends came to 7 bases. The CDR3 runs 13 residues. Germline-derived CDR1 and CDR2 are LNHNV and YYDKDF (reference sequence). CDR3 residues: CATSRDRTEKLFF. DNA for the CDR3: TGTGCCACCAGCAGAGATAGGACAGAAAAACTGTTTTTT.

This clonotype was detected many times. The J gene is TRBJ2-3, the V gene TRBV6-5, with 10 bases aligning to TRBD2. CDR1 MNHEY and CDR2 SVGAGI come from the germline V gene. With 2 bases clipped from V and 2 bases from J, the junction kept 7 bases outside the gene matches. This CDR3 has 17 amino acids. As DNA, the CDR3 is TGTGCCAGCAGTTACCGACGGACTAGCGGAGACACAGATACGCAGTATTTT. Translating it yields CASSYRRTSGDTDTQYF.

At least ten counts were recorded for this clonotype. This chain joins TRBV11-2 and TRBJ2-7; D call uncertain. This CDR3 spans 14 amino acids. Germline V gene sequence: CDR1 SGHAT, CDR2 FQNNGV. V lost 5 bases to trimming and J lost 4 bases, with 15 bases between them. The CDR3 DNA reads TGTGCCAGCAGCCCTGATTCGAGCACTTACGAGCAGTACGTC. This codes for CASSPDSSTYEQYV.

This clonotype was observed many times. The rearrangement uses TRBV7-9 and TRBJ1-1; 7 bases are shared with TRBD1. The ends lost 8 bases at V and 9 bases at J; junction bases unmatched: 9. The CDR3 runs 12 residues. Germline V CDR1 and CDR2: SEHNR, FQNEAQ (reference sequence). CDR3 bases: TGTGCCAGCGGCACAGGGGATCGGAAAGCTTTCTTT. Encoded protein: CASGTGDRKAFF.

This clonotype showed up many times. The chain couples TRBV12-3 or TRBV12-4 to TRBJ2-7; 11 bases fit TRBD2. The J segment lost 3 bases and the V segment lost 1 base, leaving 8 bases of the junction unmatched. The CDR3 is 17 residues long. The CDR3 DNA reads TGTGCCAGCAGTTTAGGGAGGGGGGGACTAGCGGACTACGAGCAGTACTTC. Translated: CASSLGRGGLADYEQYF.

The V and J genes are TRBV20-1 and TRBJ2-5; maybe TRBD2 (6 bases). The CDR3 has 14 amino acids. The germline gives CDR1 DFQATT, CDR2 SNEGSKA (reference sequence). V was trimmed by 8 bases and J by 0 bases, leaving 16 bases between them. The CDR3 reads CSYNHRDYQETQYF. CDR3 nucleotide sequence: TGCAGTTACAACCACCGGGACTACCAAGAGACCCAGTACTTC.

This clonotype has a count of ten or more. The rearrangement links TRBV6-4 to TRBJ1-1; no definite D call. Trimming took 0 bases from V and 2 from J, leaving 4 bases between them. CDR3 length: 13 residues. Germline V gives CDR1 MRHNA, CDR2 SNTAGT. As DNA, the CDR3 is TGTGCCAGCAGTGACTCGGATAACACTGAAGCTTTCTTT. It translates to CASSDSDNTEAFF.

This clonotype came up a few times. J is TRBJ2-5 and V is TRBV2, with D perhaps TRBD2 (6 bases). V lost 7 bases to trimming and J lost 5 bases, with 17 bases between them. The germline V gene encodes CDR1 SNHLY and CDR2 FYNNEI. The CDR3 extends over 14 amino acids. The CDR3 loop is CASTSGQPGETQYF. Written as DNA, the CDR3 is TGTGCCAGCACAAGCGGGCAACCGGGGGAGACCCAGTACTTC.

This clonotype has more than one count but fewer than ten. The V gene is TRBV14, the J gene TRBJ1-1; maybe TRBD1 (6 bases). The germline gives CDR1 SGHDN, CDR2 FVKESK. V was pared by 0 bases and J by 8 bases, with 13 bases between. The CDR3 is 14 amino acids. The CDR3 protein is CASSQELLQGEAFF. DNA for the CDR3: TGTGCCAGCAGCCAAGAATTATTACAGGGAGAAGCTTTCTTT.

This clonotype was recorded many times. This chain links TRBV4-1 with TRBJ2-1; 11 bases agree with TRBD2. J was trimmed by 2 bases and V by 0 bases; bases with no gene match: 6. The CDR3 covers 18 residues. CDR1 MGHRA and CDR2 YSYEKL come from the germline V gene. CDR3 in amino acids: CASSQDGPSGRPYNEQFF. CDR3 nucleotides: TGCGCCAGCAGCCAAGATGGGCCTAGCGGGAGGCCCTACAATGAGCAGTTCTTC.

This chain connects TRBV5-6 to TRBJ2-1; D ambiguous. Germline CDR1 and CDR2: SGHDT and YYEEEE. The CDR3 consists of 14 residues. Trimming pared 0 bases from V and 11 bases from J, leaving 15 bases between. In nucleotides, the CDR3 is TGTGCCAGCAGCTTGGGAAGCTCCCCCGCGCAGCAGTTCTTC. Protein sequence: CASSLGSSPAQQFF.

This clonotype was seen a few times. V usage is TRBV27 and J usage is TRBJ2-1, with a possible D match to TRBD2 (5 bases). This CDR3 has 14 residues. Trimming pared 3 bases from V and 4 bases from J, leaving 10 bases between. Germline CDR1 and CDR2: MNHEY and SMNVEV (reference sequence). The chain's CDR3 is CASSFRGGYNEQFF. DNA of the CDR3: TGTGCCAGCAGTTTTCGTGGCGGGTACAATGAGCAGTTCTTC.

This clonotype was recorded only once. The chain is built from TRBV18 and TRBJ1-3, with D possibly TRBD1 on 5 matching bases. The CDR3 contains 15 residues. Germline V gene lookup returns CDR1 KGHSH and CDR2 LQKENI. V was pared by 0 bases and J by 3 bases, with 9 bases between. CDR3 loop: CASSPPAGLGNTIYF. CDR3 DNA sequence: TGTGCCAGCTCACCACCGGCAGGGCTTGGAAACACCATATATTTT.

In this sample, this clonotype turned up a few times. The chain couples TRBV10-2 to TRBJ2-5, with D uncertain. The CDR3 loop spans 12 amino acids. Trimming took 4 bases from V and 7 from J, leaving 10 bases between them. Germline lookup yields CDR1 WSHSY and CDR2 SAAADI. The CDR3 sequence: CASSVQAGTQYF. The CDR3 DNA follows: TGCGCCAGCAGTGTGCAGGCAGGGACCCAGTACTTC.

This clonotype turned up a few times. The chain uses TRBV5-1 and TRBJ2-3; D is unclear. Germline V lookup: CDR1 SGHRS, CDR2 YFSETQ. The CDR3 extends over 13 amino acids. V gave up 2 bases and J gave up 2 bases, with 6 bases separating them. The CDR3 protein is CASSFRSTDTQYF. The CDR3 nucleotides read TGCGCCAGCAGCTTTCGGTCCACAGATACGCAGTATTTT.

This clonotype appeared a few times. The chain joins TRBV2 to TRBJ2-2, with 9 bases aligning to TRBD1. This CDR3 is built from 14 residues. Losses at the gene ends were 8 bases for V and 2 bases for J; bases not matched to a gene: 3. Per germline, CDR1 SNHLY and CDR2 FYNNEI. In DNA, the CDR3 is TGTGCCAGCGGGGGACAGGGAAACACCGGGGAGCTGTTTTTT. Encoded protein: CASGGQGNTGELFF.

The table lists this clonotype with many counts. The V gene is TRBV6-1, the J gene TRBJ2-5; the match to TRBD2 covers 8 bases. CDR1 and CDR2 (germline): MNHNS, SASEGT. There are 14 residues in the CDR3. V lost 8 bases and J lost 2; bases outside the gene matches: 7. Here the CDR3 reads CASGDRGGQETQYF. The CDR3 bases are TGTGCCAGCGGCGACCGGGGGGGACAAGAGACCCAGTACTTC.

This clonotype was detected a few times. The rearrangement uses TRBV28 and TRBJ2-7, with TRBD2 identical over 12 bases. Germline loops: CDR1 MDHEN, CDR2 SYDVKM. The CDR3 totals 12 residues. Unmatched junction bases numbered 1, after V lost 3 bases and J lost 10 bases. The CDR3 reads CASSFGLAGQYF. The CDR3 DNA is TGTGCCAGCAGTTTCGGACTAGCGGGACAGTACTTC. Variable domain in full (rest from reference TRBV28 and TRBJ2-7): DVKVTQSSRYLVKRTGEKVFLECVQDMDHENMFWYRQDPGLGLRLIYFSYDVKMKEKGDIPEGYSVSREKKERFSLILESASTNQTSMYLCASSFGLAGQYFGPGTRLTVT.

CDR3 protein: CASPGQNTDTQYF. The CDR3 coding sequence is TGTGCCAGTCCGGGACAAAACACAGATACGCAGTATTTT. The chain links TRBV7-2 to TRBJ2-3; D may be TRBD1 (6 bases). Germline-derived CDR1 and CDR2 are SGHTA and FQGNSA. Trimming left V 9 bases short and J 2 bases short, with 12 bases between. This CDR3 contains 13 residues.